The 9 T cell receptor beta chains reported below all come from one sample, sequenced in a study of T-cell memory formation after mild COVID-19. From the 5' RACE reads, TCRdb called clonotypes with MiXCR, one entry per CDR3 protein. The sample contains over 300,000 distinct CDR3 sequences, 20% to 25% of which appear only once. Sample: PBMCs or a T cell subset sorted from them (not recorded which). These receptors all stem from a man younger than 35 who had mild COVID-19 (a few samples of this study predate the infection). Cell type and time point are not known.

This rearrangement joins TRBV6-5 to TRBJ1-1, with D uncertain. The CDR3 contains 14 residues. Trimming cost V 4 bases and J 11 bases, with 20 bases left between them. Germline V lookup: CDR1 MNHEY, CDR2 SVGAGI. The CDR3 loop is CASSFSSGWLRAFF. In DNA, the CDR3 is TGTGCCAGCAGTTTTAGCTCGGGGTGGCTTCGGGCTTTCTTT.

The chain is built from TRBV4-3 and TRBJ2-3, with a tentative D call TRBD2 (5 bases). Trimming took 3 bases from V and 2 from J, leaving 12 bases between them. Germline CDR1 LGHNA, CDR2 YSLEER. The CDR3 contains 15 residues. The CDR3 DNA reads as TGCGCCAGCAGCCAGGACTGGGTACACACAGATACGCAGTATTTT. This translates into CASSQDWVHTDTQYF.

This clonotype turned up a few times. The genes are TRBV5-1 and TRBJ2-3; 8 bases agree with TRBD2. Germline V CDR1 and CDR2: SGHRS, YFSETQ. This CDR3 has 15 amino acids. J lost 2 bases, V lost 2 bases, and 4 bases had no gene match. The CDR3 region is CASSFSGAYTDTQYF. DNA of the CDR3: TGCGCCAGCAGCTTTAGCGGGGCCTACACAGATACGCAGTATTTT.

The V call is TRBV5-1, the J call TRBJ1-2; possible D gene TRBD1, 5 bases. Trimming removed 3 bases at V and 1 base at J, with 16 bases between. This CDR3 comprises 16 residues. The germline V gene has CDR1 SGHRS and CDR2 YFSETQ. The CDR3 DNA follows: TGCGCCAGCAGCTCGGACGGGGGGAGCCTTAACTATGGCTACACCTTC. Its translation is CASSSDGGSLNYGYTF.

The genes are TRBV11-2 and TRBJ2-3; no clear D gene. The CDR3 loop spans 13 amino acids. Trimming took 1 base from V and 9 from J, leaving 11 bases between them. Germline V gives CDR1 SGHAT, CDR2 FQNNGV. Here the CDR3 reads CASSLALSATQYF. For the CDR3, the DNA is TGTGCCAGCAGCTTAGCCCTTTCAGCGACGCAGTATTTT. Drawing the rest from reference TRBV11-2 and TRBJ2-3, the complete variable domain is EAGVAQSPRYKIIEKRQSVAFWCNPISGHATLYWYQQILGQGPKLLIQFQNNGVVDDSQLPKDRFSAERLKGVDSTLKIQPAKLEDSAVYLCASSLALSATQYFGPGTRLTVL.

This clonotype was recorded a few times. The chain recombines TRBV27 with TRBJ2-7; 8 bases are a match to TRBD2. Germline-derived CDR1 and CDR2 are MNHEY and SMNVEV (reference sequence). V shed 2 bases, J shed 7 bases, and the junction held 1 base outside the gene matches. CDR3 length: 12 residues. CDR3 sequence (DNA): TGTGCCAGCAGTTTACGGGGGGGAGAGCAGTACGTC. Translation gives CASSLRGGEQYV.

This clonotype was counted at least ten times. V and J are TRBV20-1 and TRBJ2-6, with D unresolved. V dropped 3 bases and J dropped 0 bases, with 9 bases sitting between them. The CDR3 has 15 amino acids. Germline V gene data show CDR1 as DFQATT and CDR2 as SNEGSKA (reference sequence). This CDR3 reads CSARSGSSGANVLTF. In nucleotides, the CDR3 is TGCAGTGCTAGGTCTGGCAGCTCTGGGGCCAACGTCCTGACTTTC.

The CDR3 here is CASSDRGLAGAHTGELFF. Written as DNA, the CDR3 is TGTGCCAGCAGTGATCGGGGACTAGCGGGGGCACACACCGGGGAGCTGTTTTTT. The chain employs TRBV6-1 and TRBJ2-2; 14 bases match TRBD2. The germline gives CDR1 MNHNS, CDR2 SASEGT. V lost 3 bases and J lost 3; bases outside the gene matches: 6. This CDR3 has 18 residues.

This chain uses TRBV7-2 with TRBJ2-5, with D possibly matching TRBD2 (7 bases). CDR3 length: 15 amino acids. Trimming shortened V by 1 base and J by 5 bases, and 14 bases separated the two germline ends. Germline V gene sequence: CDR1 SGHTA, CDR2 FQGNSA. The CDR3 DNA follows: TGTGCCAGCAGCTTAGGGGGCGGGGGCGAGGAGACCCAGTACTTC. Translated: CASSLGGGGEETQYF.